One sample yielded the 30 T cell receptor beta chains listed below, sequenced in a study of technical replicates of blood from a handful of donors. Sequencing used immunoSEQ multiplex PCR; TCRdb keeps in-frame clones, though not all of them. The repertoire holds about 58,000 clones, with 90% to 95% as singletons. The specimen was PBMCs. Receptor source: a human donor in good health. Some clones in this sample may be carry-over from other donors' samples.

Points on this clone: One junction end does not reproduce the germline sequence, and a read error may be involved. This sequence joins TRBV4-2 and TRBJ2-1; 12 nucleotides agree with TRBD2. Germline assignment: CDR1 LGHNA and CDR2 YNFKEQ. The CDR3 contains 17 residues. In DNA form, the CDR3 reads TGTGCCAGCAGCCAAGATAGGACTAGCGGGGTGTACAGTGAGCAGTTCTTC. This encodes CASSQDRTSGVYSEQFF.

The chain combines TRBV11-3 with TRBJ2-3, with 9 bases that match TRBD2. J gave up 2 bases and V 5 bases, and 5 bases lay outside the gene matches. CDR1 is SGHNT and CDR2 is YENEEA in the germline V gene. This CDR3 has 15 amino acids. The CDR3, as DNA: TGTGCCAGCAGCAAGACTAGCGGATTCACAGATACGCAGTATTTT. Its translation: CASSKTSGFTDTQYF.

This clone was detected once. The chain carries TRBV4-3 and TRBJ1-4; D possibly corresponds to TRBD1 (6 bases). CDR1 and CDR2 from the germline V gene are LGHNA and YSLEER. The CDR3 is 16 amino acids. The ends were cut back, 0 bases at V and 6 bases at J, with 14 bases in the middle. The CDR3, as DNA: TGCGCCAGCAGCCAAGAATTGGGAGGGGGGTATGAAAAACTGTTTTTT. This sequence encodes CASSQELGGGYEKLFF.

This chain joins TRBV11-2 and TRBJ2-3; a possible D gene is TRBD1 (5 bases). This CDR3 is built from 15 residues. Trimming removed 5 bases from V and 2 bases from J, with 14 bases in between. Per germline, CDR1 SGHAT and CDR2 FQNNGV. Here the CDR3 reads CASSPYHRSTDTQYF. CDR3 coding DNA: TGTGCCAGCAGCCCCTATCACAGGTCCACAGATACGCAGTATTTT.

This rearrangement joins TRBV7-9 to TRBJ2-2; D might be TRBD1 (5 bases). V was cut by 0 bases and J by 6 bases, with 11 bases left in between. The germline V gene has CDR1 SEHNR and CDR2 FQNEAQ (reference sequence). This CDR3 has 15 residues. The CDR3 loop reads CASSLASRVAGELFF. The CDR3 bases are TGTGCCAGCAGCTTAGCGTCCAGGGTAGCCGGGGAGCTGTTTTTT.

The CDR3, as DNA: TGCAGCGTTGAAACGGACAGGGGTTCCTACGAGCAGTACTTC. This sequence encodes CSVETDRGSYEQYF. This chain links TRBV29-1 with TRBJ2-7; 9 nucleotides agree with TRBD1. The CDR3 sequence is 14 residues long. CDR1 and CDR2 (germline): SQVTM, ANQGSEA. V gave up 2 bases and J gave up 1 base; unmatched junction bases: 3.

The chain recombines TRBV19 with TRBJ1-2; 7 bases line up with TRBD1. CDR1 LNHDA and CDR2 SQIVND come from the germline V gene (reference sequence). This CDR3 contains 14 residues. The V segment lost 6 bases and the J segment 2 bases; nucleotides outside the gene matches: 6. DNA for the CDR3: TGTGCCAGTAGCTTGACAGGGAGGAACTATGGCTACACCTTC. Translating it yields CASSLTGRNYGYTF.

The rearrangement links TRBV21-1 to TRBJ1-5; the table assigns TRBD1, which was not confirmed against the DNA. TRBV21-1 is a pseudogene segment. The CDR3 runs to 14 residues. CDR3 sequence (DNA): TGTGCCAGCAGAGGACAGGGGGCCGATCAGCCCCAGCATTTT. Protein: CASRGQGADQPQHF.

The V call is TRBV14, the J call TRBJ2-1; 9 bases match TRBD1. CDR1 and CDR2 (germline): SGHDN, FVKESK. The CDR3 is 13 residues long. V was clipped by 7 bases and J by 10 bases; unmatched bases: 8. CDR3 residues: CASKKQGAVEQFF. The CDR3 DNA reads as TGTGCCAGCAAAAAACAGGGGGCCGTGGAGCAGTTCTTC.

This chain joins TRBV27 and TRBJ2-1; 8 positions agree with TRBD2. The CDR3 spans 14 residues. Trimming cost V 3 bases and J 6 bases; bases outside gene matches: 4. Looked up from germline, CDR1 is MNHEY and CDR2 is SMNVEV (reference sequence). The CDR3 region has the DNA TGTGCCAGCAGTTTCCGCCTAGCGGGCAATGAGCAGTTCTTC. It encodes CASSFRLAGNEQFF.

This sequence joins TRBV21-1 and TRBJ1-4; the table names TRBD1, a call not compared with the DNA. TRBV21-1 is assigned pseudogene status. The CDR3 is made up of 17 amino acids. CDR3 loop: CASSKGTGGSTNEKLFF. The CDR3, as DNA: TGTGCCAGCAGCAAAGGAACAGGGGGGTCAACTAATGAAAAACTGTTTTTT.

CDR3 nucleotide sequence: TGTGCCAGCAGCTTAGGGGGGGGCGGTGAGCAGTTCTTC. It specifies CASSLGGGGEQFF. The chain employs TRBV7-2 and TRBJ2-1, with D possibly TRBD2 on 7 matching bases. Germline lookup yields CDR1 SGHTA and CDR2 FQGNSA. The CDR3 loop spans 13 amino acids. The V end lost 1 base, the J end lost 9 bases, and 10 bases lay between the germline ends.

The rearrangement uses TRBV5-1 and TRBJ2-1, with 7 bases matching TRBD1. V gave up 1 base and J gave up 4 bases; unmatched junction bases: 5. The CDR3 runs 15 residues. Germline V gene lookup returns CDR1 SGHRS and CDR2 YFSETQ. Here the CDR3 DNA reads TGCGCCAGCAGCTTGCAGGGGGATCCTTACAATGAGCAGTTCTTC. This translates into CASSLQGDPYNEQFF.

The chain couples TRBV5-1 to TRBJ2-3; 10 bases match TRBD1. V trimming: 7 bases; J trimming: 3 bases; junction bases outside the gene matches: 2. CDR1 and CDR2 (germline): SGHRS, YFSETQ. The CDR3 contains 13 residues. CDR3 sequence reads: CASLGQGTDTQYF. CDR3 nucleotides: TGCGCCAGCCTGGGACAGGGGACAGATACGCAGTATTTT.

The rearrangement links TRBV7-9 to TRBJ2-5, with a possible D match to TRBD2 (6 bases). The CDR3 sequence is 15 residues long. Per the germline V gene, CDR1 is SEHNR and CDR2 is FQNEAQ (reference sequence). With 2 bases removed from V and 5 bases from J, the gap between germline ends came to 15 bases. The CDR3, as DNA: TGTGCCAGCAGCTTAAAACATAGCGGCCCCGAGACCCAGTACTTC. It translates to CASSLKHSGPETQYF.

The genes are TRBV6-5 and TRBJ1-2; no reliable D call. The V end lost 6 bases, the J end lost 4 bases, and 12 bases lay between the germline ends. Germline V lookup: CDR1 MNHEY, CDR2 SVGAGI. The CDR3 has 13 residues. The CDR3 DNA reads TGTGCCAGCAGGGACGGTGGGAGCTATGGCTACACCTTC. It translates to CASRDGGSYGYTF.

The V call is TRBV30, the J call TRBJ2-2, with D maybe TRBD2 (6 bases). The CDR3 consists of 13 residues. Germline values: CDR1 GTSNPN, CDR2 SVGIG (reference sequence). Trimming shortened V by 0 bases and J by 6 bases, and 8 bases separated the two germline ends. This CDR3 reads CAWSVPGAGELFF. CDR3 in DNA: TGTGCCTGGAGTGTACCGGGAGCCGGGGAGCTGTTTTTT.

The genes are TRBV7-2 and TRBJ1-1; 7 bases align to TRBD1. This CDR3 has 14 amino acids. Per the germline V gene, CDR1 is SGHTA and CDR2 is FQGNSA. V was clipped by 5 bases and J by 5 bases; unmatched bases: 8. DNA of the CDR3: TGTGCCAGCAGCGTACTCAGGGGGGATACTGAAGCTTTCTTT. Encoded protein: CASSVLRGDTEAFF.

In this sample, this clone turned up many times. The CDR3: CASSFVRSTEAFF. Written as DNA, the CDR3 is TGTGCCAGCAGCTTCGTCCGTAGCACTGAAGCTTTCTTT. V gene TRBV7-2 combines with J gene TRBJ1-1; D gene uncertain. V lost 3 bases, J lost 4 bases, and 9 bases lay in between. Germline V gene lookup returns CDR1 SGHTA and CDR2 FQGNSA. The CDR3 covers 13 residues.

V and J are TRBV25-1 and TRBJ1-2; no reliable D call. V lost 3 bases to trimming and J lost 5 bases, with 13 bases between them. The germline CDR1 and CDR2 sequences are MGHDK and SYGVNS. This CDR3 is 14 amino acids long. In DNA form, the CDR3 reads TGTGCCAGCAGTGATTACTCTGACACTTATGGCTACACCTTC. It specifies CASSDYSDTYGYTF.

The gene calls are TRBV6-5 and TRBJ1-1, with 7 bases fitting TRBD1. The CDR3 runs 15 residues. V was pared by 2 bases and J by 5 bases, with 8 bases of the junction left unmatched. Looked up from germline, CDR1 is MNHEY and CDR2 is SVGAGI. CDR3 nucleotide sequence: TGTGCCAGCAGTTACGCCGGGACAGTCGGGACTGAAGCTTTCTTT. This sequence encodes CASSYAGTVGTEAFF.

The chain links TRBV7-9 to TRBJ1-4, with 10 bases that match TRBD1. Germline values: CDR1 SEHNR, CDR2 FQNEAQ (reference sequence). The J segment lost 7 bases and the V segment lost 6 bases, leaving 5 bases of the junction unmatched. The CDR3 is 14 amino acids. CDR3 protein: CASRADRGGEKLFF. DNA for the CDR3: TGTGCCAGCAGAGCGGACAGGGGGGGTGAAAAACTGTTTTTT.

This chain joins TRBV7-9 and TRBJ2-7; 13 bases agree with TRBD2. Germline values: CDR1 SEHNR, CDR2 FQNEAQ (reference sequence). V lost 7 bases, J lost 7 bases, and 4 bases stayed unmatched. The CDR3 is 13 amino acids. This chain's CDR3 is CASTLAGGIEQYF. In DNA form, the CDR3 reads TGTGCCAGCACACTAGCGGGAGGGATAGAGCAGTACTTC.

The chain recombines TRBV19 with TRBJ1-2; D ambiguous. The CDR3 runs to 14 residues. Per germline, CDR1 LNHDA and CDR2 SQIVND (reference sequence). V was trimmed by 7 bases and J by 0 bases, leaving 12 bases between them. The DNA for the CDR3 is TGTGCCAGTACGCCGGCGGTAGCTAACTATGGCTACACCTTC. Amino acids: CASTPAVANYGYTF.

The sample holds one count of this clone. This rearrangement joins TRBV5-1 to TRBJ2-7; D is possibly TRBD1 (5 bases). Trimming shortened V by 3 bases and J by 3 bases, and 7 bases separated the two germline ends. Germline V CDR1 and CDR2: SGHRS, YFSETQ. The CDR3 totals 12 residues. The CDR3 nucleotides are TGCGCCAGCAGCTATGACAGCTACGAGCAGTACTTC. Translating it yields CASSYDSYEQYF.

The chain combines TRBV21-1 with TRBJ1-5; the DNA was not used to check the table's D call, TRBD1. TRBV21-1 is marked as a pseudogene. The CDR3 consists of 15 residues. The DNA for the CDR3 is TGTGCCAGCAACACACAGGGAGTTTCATATCAGCCCCAGCATTTT. It yields the protein CASNTQGVSYQPQHF.

This sequence joins TRBV6-6 and TRBJ1-1; TRBD1 matches at 8 bases. J was trimmed by 4 bases and V by 5 bases; bases with no gene match: 3. This CDR3 is 13 amino acids long. Germline CDR1 and CDR2: MNHNY and SVGAGI (reference sequence). The CDR3 nucleotides read TGTGCCAGCAGTCGACAGGGGACCACTGAAGCTTTCTTT. Protein sequence: CASSRQGTTEAFF.

As regards this clone: At one of its ends the junction is not consistent with the germline gene, which may arise from a read error. The chain is built from TRBV7-9 and TRBJ2-1; 12 bases fit TRBD2. Germline values: CDR1 SEHNR, CDR2 FQNEAQ (reference sequence). CDR3 size: 14 residues. The CDR3 nucleotides are TGTGCCAGCAGCCTAGCGGGGGGGCCGAATGAGCAGTTCTTC. Translation: CASSLAGGPNEQFF.

This chain joins TRBV9 and TRBJ2-4; D is possibly TRBD2 (5 bases). The CDR3 totals 14 residues. V shed 7 bases and J shed 9 bases, with 20 bases lying between them. Germline-derived CDR1 and CDR2 are SGDLS and YYNGEE. In nucleotides, the CDR3 is TGTGCCAGCTCCCCTCCGGGAATCGGGTCCATTCAGTACTTC. This codes for CASSPPGIGSIQYF.

This chain uses TRBV21-1 with TRBJ2-7; the table's D gene call, TRBD1, was not cross checked with the DNA. TRBV21-1 is assigned pseudogene status. This CDR3 spans 15 amino acids. In nucleotides, the CDR3 is TGTGCCAGCAGCAACCGGGGGACAGGGCGATACGAGCAGTACTTC. It yields the protein CASSNRGTGRYEQYF.